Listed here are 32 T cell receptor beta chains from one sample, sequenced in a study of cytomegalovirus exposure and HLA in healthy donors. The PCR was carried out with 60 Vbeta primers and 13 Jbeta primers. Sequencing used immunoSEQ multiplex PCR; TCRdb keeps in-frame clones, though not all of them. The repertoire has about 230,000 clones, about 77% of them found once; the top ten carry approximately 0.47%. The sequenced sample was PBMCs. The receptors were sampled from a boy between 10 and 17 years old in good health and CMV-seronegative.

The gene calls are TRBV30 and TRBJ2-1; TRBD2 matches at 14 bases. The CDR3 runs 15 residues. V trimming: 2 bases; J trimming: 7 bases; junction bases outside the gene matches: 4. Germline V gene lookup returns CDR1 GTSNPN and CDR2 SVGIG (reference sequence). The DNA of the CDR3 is TGTGCCTGGAGTTTAAGACTAGCGGGGGGGAATGAGCAGTTCTTC. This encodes CAWSLRLAGGNEQFF.

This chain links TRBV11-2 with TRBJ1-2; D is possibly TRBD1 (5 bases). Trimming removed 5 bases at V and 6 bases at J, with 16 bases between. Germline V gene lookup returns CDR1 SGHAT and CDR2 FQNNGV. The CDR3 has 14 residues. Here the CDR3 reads CASSPSPGIDGYTF. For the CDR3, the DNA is TGTGCCAGCAGCCCGTCCCCAGGGATTGATGGCTACACCTTC.

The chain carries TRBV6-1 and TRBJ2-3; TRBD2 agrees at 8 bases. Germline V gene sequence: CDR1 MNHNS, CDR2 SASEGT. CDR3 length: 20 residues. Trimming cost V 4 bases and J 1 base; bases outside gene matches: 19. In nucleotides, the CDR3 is TGTGCCAGCAGTGTAGTAGGCTCTGGCGGGGGGTATGTGGGCACAGATACGCAGTATTTT. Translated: CASSVVGSGGGYVGTDTQYF.

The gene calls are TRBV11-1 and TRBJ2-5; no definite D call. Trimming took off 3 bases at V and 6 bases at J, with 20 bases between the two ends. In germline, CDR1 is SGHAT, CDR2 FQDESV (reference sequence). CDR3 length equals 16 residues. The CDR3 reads CASSFVTGEVPKTQYF. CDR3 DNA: TGTGCCAGCAGCTTTGTGACTGGAGAGGTACCAAAGACCCAGTACTTC.

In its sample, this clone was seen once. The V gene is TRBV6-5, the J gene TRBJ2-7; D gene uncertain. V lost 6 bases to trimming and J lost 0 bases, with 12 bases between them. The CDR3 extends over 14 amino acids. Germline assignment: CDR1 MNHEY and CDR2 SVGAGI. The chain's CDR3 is CASSPVETSYEQYF. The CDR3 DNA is TGTGCCAGCAGCCCCGTGGAGACCTCCTACGAGCAGTACTTC.

In nucleotides, the CDR3 is TGTGCCAGCAGCTTAGAAGCAGGGGGCTACGAGCAGTACTTC. It specifies CASSLEAGGYEQYF. The chain joins TRBV11-2 to TRBJ2-7; 7 nucleotides line up with TRBD1. CDR1 and CDR2 (germline): SGHAT, FQNNGV. The V gene end was trimmed by 0 bases and the J gene end by 3 bases; junction bases not matched to a gene: 2. This CDR3 is built from 14 residues.

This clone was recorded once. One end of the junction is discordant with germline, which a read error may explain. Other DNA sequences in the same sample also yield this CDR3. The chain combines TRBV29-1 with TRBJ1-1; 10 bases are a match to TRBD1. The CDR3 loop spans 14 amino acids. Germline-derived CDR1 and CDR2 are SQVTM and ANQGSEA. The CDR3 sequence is CSVVPGQGYTEAFF. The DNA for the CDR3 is TGCAGCGTTGTCCCGGGACAGGGGTACACTGAGGCTTTCTTT.

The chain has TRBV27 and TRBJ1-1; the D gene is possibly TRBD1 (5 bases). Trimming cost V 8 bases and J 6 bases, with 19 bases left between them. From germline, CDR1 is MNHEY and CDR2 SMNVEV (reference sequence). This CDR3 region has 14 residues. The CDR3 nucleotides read TGTGCCAGCTCCTTGGGGGGGATGTGGGCTGAAGCTTTCTTT. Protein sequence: CASSLGGMWAEAFF.

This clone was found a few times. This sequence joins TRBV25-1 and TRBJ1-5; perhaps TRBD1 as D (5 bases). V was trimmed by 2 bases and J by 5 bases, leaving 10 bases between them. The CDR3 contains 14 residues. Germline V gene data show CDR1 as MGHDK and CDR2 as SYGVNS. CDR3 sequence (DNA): TGTGCCAGCAGTGAAGGGGGGAGGGATCAGCCCCAGCATTTT. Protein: CASSEGGRDQPQHF.

CDR3 coding DNA: TGTGCCAGCAGTGACTCCGGGACGGGGGTTGGCGAGCAGTACTTC. This codes for CASSDSGTGVGEQYF. The chain uses TRBV6-1 and TRBJ2-7, with D tentatively TRBD2 (6 bases). Trimming took 3 bases from V and 6 from J, leaving 18 bases between them. Germline CDR1 MNHNS, CDR2 SASEGT. CDR3 length equals 15 residues.

In nucleotides, the CDR3 is TGCGCCAGCAGCTTAGAGCGGGGTTACACAGATACGCAGTATTTT. Protein: CASSLERGYTDTQYF. The chain is built from TRBV5-1 and TRBJ2-3; TRBD2 aligns across 7 bases. This CDR3 spans 15 amino acids. The ends lost 2 bases at V and 2 bases at J; junction bases unmatched: 5. The V gene's germline CDR1 is SGHRS and CDR2 YFSETQ.

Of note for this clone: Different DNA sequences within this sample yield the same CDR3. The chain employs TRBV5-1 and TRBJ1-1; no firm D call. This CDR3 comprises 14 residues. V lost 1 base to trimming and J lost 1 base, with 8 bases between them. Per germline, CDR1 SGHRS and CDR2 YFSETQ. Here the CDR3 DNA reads TGCGCCAGCAGCTTGAACCGCGCGAACACTGAAGCTTTCTTT. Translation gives CASSLNRANTEAFF.

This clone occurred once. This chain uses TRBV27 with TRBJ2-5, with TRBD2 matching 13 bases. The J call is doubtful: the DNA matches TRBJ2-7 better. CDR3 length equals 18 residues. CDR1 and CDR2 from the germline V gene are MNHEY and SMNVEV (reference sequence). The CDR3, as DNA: TGTGCCAGCAGTCTCCTAGGGACTAGCGGGATTGCGCCTACCGAGCAGTACTTC. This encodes CASSLLGTSGIAPTEQYF.

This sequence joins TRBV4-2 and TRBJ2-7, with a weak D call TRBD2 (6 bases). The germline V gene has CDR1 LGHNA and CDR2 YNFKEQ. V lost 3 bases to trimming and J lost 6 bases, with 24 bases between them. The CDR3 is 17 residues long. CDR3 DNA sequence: TGTGCCAGCAGCCACGAATCAATCGGGACTCCGGACCTCGAGCAGTACTTC. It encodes CASSHESIGTPDLEQYF.

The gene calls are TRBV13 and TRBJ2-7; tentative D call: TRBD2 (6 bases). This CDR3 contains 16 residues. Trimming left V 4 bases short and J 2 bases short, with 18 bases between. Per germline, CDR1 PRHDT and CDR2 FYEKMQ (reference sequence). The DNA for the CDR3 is TGTGCCAGCAGCTACCCCCCCGGGCGGGAACCCTACGAGCAGTACTTC. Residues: CASSYPPGREPYEQYF.

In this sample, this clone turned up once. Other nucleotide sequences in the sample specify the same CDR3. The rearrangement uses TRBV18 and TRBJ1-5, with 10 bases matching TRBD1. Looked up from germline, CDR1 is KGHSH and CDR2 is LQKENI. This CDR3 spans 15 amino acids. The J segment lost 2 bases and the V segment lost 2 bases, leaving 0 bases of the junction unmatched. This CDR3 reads CASSPGTGGNQPQHF. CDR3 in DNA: TGTGCCAGCTCACCAGGGACAGGGGGCAATCAGCCCCAGCATTTT.

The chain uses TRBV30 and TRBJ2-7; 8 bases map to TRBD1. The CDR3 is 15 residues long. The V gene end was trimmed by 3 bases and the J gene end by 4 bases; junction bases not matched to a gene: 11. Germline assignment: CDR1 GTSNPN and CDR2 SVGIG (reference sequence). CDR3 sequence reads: CAWSGTQGARYEQYF. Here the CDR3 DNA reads TGTGCCTGGAGCGGAACCCAGGGGGCTAGGTACGAGCAGTACTTC.

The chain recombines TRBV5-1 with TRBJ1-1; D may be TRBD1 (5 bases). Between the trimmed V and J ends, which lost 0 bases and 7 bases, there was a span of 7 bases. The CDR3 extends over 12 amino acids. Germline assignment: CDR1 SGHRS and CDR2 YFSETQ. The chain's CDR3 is CASSLVGGEAFF. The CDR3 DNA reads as TGCGCCAGCAGCTTGGTGGGGGGTGAAGCTTTCTTT.

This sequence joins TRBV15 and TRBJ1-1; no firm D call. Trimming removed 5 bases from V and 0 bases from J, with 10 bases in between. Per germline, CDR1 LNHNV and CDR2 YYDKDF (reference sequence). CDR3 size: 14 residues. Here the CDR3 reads CATSPSHMNTEAFF. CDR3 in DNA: TGTGCCACCAGCCCGAGCCATATGAACACTGAAGCTTTCTTT.

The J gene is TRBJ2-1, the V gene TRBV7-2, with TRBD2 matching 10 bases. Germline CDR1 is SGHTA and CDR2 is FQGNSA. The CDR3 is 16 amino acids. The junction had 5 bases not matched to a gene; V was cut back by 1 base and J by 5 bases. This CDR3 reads CASSLDGLAVNNEQFF. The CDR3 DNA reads TGTGCCAGCAGCTTAGACGGACTAGCGGTAAACAATGAGCAGTTCTTC.

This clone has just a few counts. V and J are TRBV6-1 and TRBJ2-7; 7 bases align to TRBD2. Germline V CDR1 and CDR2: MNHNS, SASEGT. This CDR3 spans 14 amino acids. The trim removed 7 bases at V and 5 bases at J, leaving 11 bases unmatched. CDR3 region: CASTSLGGSHEQYF. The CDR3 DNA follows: TGTGCCAGCACCTCCCTCGGGGGGTCCCACGAGCAGTACTTC.

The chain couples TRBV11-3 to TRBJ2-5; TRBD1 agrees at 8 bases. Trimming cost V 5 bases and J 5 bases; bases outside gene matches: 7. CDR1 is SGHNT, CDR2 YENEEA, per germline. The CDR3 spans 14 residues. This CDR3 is CASSVRDRWETQYF. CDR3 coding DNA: TGTGCCAGCAGCGTTCGGGACAGGTGGGAGACCCAGTACTTC.

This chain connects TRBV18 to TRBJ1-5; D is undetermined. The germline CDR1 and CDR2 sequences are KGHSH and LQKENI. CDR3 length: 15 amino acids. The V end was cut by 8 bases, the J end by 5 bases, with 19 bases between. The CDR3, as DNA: TGTGCCAGCGCTACGGGCGGGAGCCAGGATCAGCCCCAGCATTTT. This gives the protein CASATGGSQDQPQHF.

CDR3 DNA: TGTGCCAGCAGTGTTTTTGACACCCTTAGCACAGATACGCAGTATTTT. Its translation is CASSVFDTLSTDTQYF. This chain uses TRBV25-1 with TRBJ2-3; the D is unclear. The germline V gene encodes CDR1 MGHDK and CDR2 SYGVNS. The V and J ends lost 4 bases and 0 bases respectively, with 14 bases between them. This CDR3 region has 16 residues.

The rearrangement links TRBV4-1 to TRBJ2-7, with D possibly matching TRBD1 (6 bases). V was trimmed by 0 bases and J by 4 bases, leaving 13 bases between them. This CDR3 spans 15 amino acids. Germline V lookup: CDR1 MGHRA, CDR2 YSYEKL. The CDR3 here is CASSQDGQGWYEQYF. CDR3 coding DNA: TGCGCCAGCAGCCAAGACGGTCAGGGGTGGTACGAGCAGTACTTC.

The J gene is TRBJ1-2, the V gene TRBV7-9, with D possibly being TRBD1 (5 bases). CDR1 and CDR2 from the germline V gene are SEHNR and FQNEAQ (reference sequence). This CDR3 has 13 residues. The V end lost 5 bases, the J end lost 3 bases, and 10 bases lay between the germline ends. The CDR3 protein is CASSGGVDYGYTF. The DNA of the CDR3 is TGTGCCAGCAGCGGGGGGGTGGACTATGGCTACACCTTC.

CDR3 region: CASSPAQNTEAFF. CDR3 sequence (DNA): TGTGCCAGCTCACCGGCACAGAACACTGAAGCTTTCTTT. The chain joins TRBV18 to TRBJ1-1; D unclear. The germline V and J ends were trimmed by 3 bases and 1 base, with 6 bases remaining between them. There are 13 residues in the CDR3. Germline V lookup: CDR1 KGHSH, CDR2 LQKENI.

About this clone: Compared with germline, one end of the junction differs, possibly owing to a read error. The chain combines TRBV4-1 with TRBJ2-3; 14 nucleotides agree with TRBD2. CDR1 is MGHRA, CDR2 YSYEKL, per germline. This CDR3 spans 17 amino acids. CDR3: CAGSQRLAGGSTDTQYF. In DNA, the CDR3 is TGCGCCGGCAGCCAACGACTAGCGGGGGGGAGCACAGATACGCAGTATTTT.

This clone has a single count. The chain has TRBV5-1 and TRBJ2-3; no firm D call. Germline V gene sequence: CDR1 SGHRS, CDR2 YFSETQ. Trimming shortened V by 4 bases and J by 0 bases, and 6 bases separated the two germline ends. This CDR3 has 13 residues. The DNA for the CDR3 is TGCGCCAGCAGCGACACAAGCACAGATACGCAGTATTTT. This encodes CASSDTSTDTQYF.

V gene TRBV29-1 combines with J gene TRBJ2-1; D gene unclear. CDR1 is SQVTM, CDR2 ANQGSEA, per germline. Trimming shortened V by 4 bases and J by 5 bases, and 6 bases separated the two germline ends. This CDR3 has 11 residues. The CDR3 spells CSVVLDNEQFF. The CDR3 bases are TGCAGCGTTGTGCTAGACAATGAGCAGTTCTTC.

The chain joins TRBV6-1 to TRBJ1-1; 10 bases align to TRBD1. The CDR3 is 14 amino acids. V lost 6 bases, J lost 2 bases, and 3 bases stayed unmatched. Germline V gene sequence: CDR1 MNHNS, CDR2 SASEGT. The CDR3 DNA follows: TGTGCCAGCAGGGGGACAGGGGATAACACTGAAGCTTTCTTT. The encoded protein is CASRGTGDNTEAFF.

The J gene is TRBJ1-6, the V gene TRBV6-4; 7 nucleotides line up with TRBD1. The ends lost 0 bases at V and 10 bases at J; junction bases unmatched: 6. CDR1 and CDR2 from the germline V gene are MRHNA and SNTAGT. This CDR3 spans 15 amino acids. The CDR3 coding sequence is TGTGCCAGCAGTGACTCGTTCCTGACAGGGTCACCCCTCCACTTT. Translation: CASSDSFLTGSPLHF.